The clone carrying this T cell receptor beta chain was seen a few times. Its cognate antigen is unknown. The data are from a study of beta chain features in type 1 diabetes. CDR3 length equals 16 residues. From germline, CDR1 is MDHEN and CDR2 SYDVKM. With V trimmed by 2 bases and J by 4 bases, 8 bases remained unmatched. Regarding the study as a whole: Shortening that was moderate but significant affected the TCRB CDR3s of Type 1 diabetes patients in all four CD4+ subsets. The naive, central memory and Treg TCRB repertoires of patients appeared to be more similar to one another than those of healthy donors.

The sequenced template was cDNA made from the entire isolated RNA. Method: immunoSEQ multiplex PCR; TCRdb's copy keeps in-frame clones and lacks some. The sample includes around 600,000 clones, approximately 13% seen only once; the top ten take more than 0.095%. This sequence was found in a man between 25 and 39 years old with type 1 diabetes. Input material: naive CD4+ T cells from blood. The V call is TRBV28, the J call TRBJ2-7, with 10 bases matching TRBD1. The CDR3 spells CASSLAAPGQGYEQYF. CDR3 DNA sequence: TGTGCCAGCAGTTTAGCGGCCCCGGGACAGGGGTACGAGCAGTACTTC. The complete variable domain, with remaining parts taken from reference TRBV28 and TRBJ2-7, reads DVKVTQSSRYLVKRTGEKVFLECVQDMDHENMFWYRQDPGLGLRLIYFSYDVKMKEKGDIPEGYSVSREKKERFSLILESASTNQTSMYLCASSLAAPGQGYEQYFGPGTRLTVT.